Shown below are 25 T cell receptor beta chains from a single sample sequenced in a study of monozygotic twins with inflammatory bowel disease. TCRdb re-called the 5' RACE reads, yielding one record per CDR3 amino acid sequence without DNA. The repertoire table contains 150,000 to 200,000 distinct CDR3 sequences. Material: blood. The receptors were gathered from a human donor with ulcerative colitis or Crohn's disease, or a healthy co-twin of an affected twin (not recorded which).

CDR3 sequence: CASSTNDRGLTDTQYF. V and J are TRBV18 and TRBJ2-3; TCRdb's D gene call, TRBD1, goes unchecked for lack of DNA. Germline CDR1 KGHSH, CDR2 LQKENI. CDR3 length: 16 amino acids.

The chain employs TRBV5-1 and TRBJ2-7; the D call from TCRdb, TRBD1, cannot be confirmed without DNA. Germline V gene lookup returns CDR1 SGHRS and CDR2 YFSETQ. The CDR3 has 17 amino acids. This chain's CDR3 is CASSLTGGGPRGYEQYF.

V gene TRBV6-5 combines with J gene TRBJ1-1. This CDR3 is 15 amino acids long. Germline loops: CDR1 MNHEY, CDR2 SVGAGI. The CDR3 protein is CASSYHRRGWAEAFF.

The chain couples TRBV7-3 to TRBJ2-5. CDR3 length: 13 amino acids. Germline V gives CDR1 SGHTA, CDR2 FQGTGA. CDR3 sequence: CASSPGYQETQYF.

The CDR3 region is CAWSAGGQEEQYF. V usage is TRBV30 and J usage is TRBJ2-7; with no DNA, the TCRdb D assignment of TRBD1 cannot be verified. Germline CDR1 is GTSNPN and CDR2 is SVGIG (reference sequence). CDR3 length: 13 residues.

V and J are TRBV5-5 and TRBJ1-2. CDR1 is SGHKS, CDR2 YYEKEE, per germline (reference sequence). This CDR3 spans 16 amino acids. The CDR3 sequence: CASSLASLEDMYGYTF.

The CDR3 protein is CASSLEPRTYEQYF. This chain uses TRBV28 with TRBJ2-7. The CDR3 covers 14 residues. Germline V lookup: CDR1 MDHEN, CDR2 SYDVKM.

CDR3 residues: CASSGDTGELFF. This sequence joins TRBV7-2 and TRBJ2-2. The length of the CDR3 is 12 residues. Germline values: CDR1 SGHTA, CDR2 FQGNSA.

V gene TRBV7-9 combines with J gene TRBJ2-3. CDR3 length: 16 residues. Germline V gene sequence: CDR1 SEHNR, CDR2 FQNEAQ (reference sequence). The CDR3 region is CASSLALSSGTDTQYF.

The genes are TRBV6-2 or TRBV6-3 and TRBJ1-5; absent DNA, TCRdb's TRBD1 call cannot be checked. The CDR3 length is 15 residues. The germline gives CDR1 MNHEY, CDR2 SVGEGT. This chain's CDR3 is CASSYAAGGNQPQHF.

The V call is TRBV10-2, the J call TRBJ1-4; the TCRdb call, TRBD1, lacks DNA for checking. Germline-derived CDR1 and CDR2 are WSHSY and SAAADI. CDR3 size: 14 residues. The CDR3 spells CASSRGTGKEKLFF.

The V gene is TRBV10-3, the J gene TRBJ2-2; TCRdb returns TRBD1, unconfirmable since there is no DNA. The CDR3 extends over 14 amino acids. Germline V CDR1 and CDR2: ENHRY, SYGVKD. CDR3 amino acids: CAIIDGGPSGELFF.

The chain employs TRBV12-3 or TRBV12-4 and TRBJ2-7; as DNA is missing, the TRBD1 call by TCRdb cannot be tested. The CDR3 length is 11 residues. The CDR3 sequence: CASGRGGEQYF.

The CDR3 loop is CASSPHTSGRGEQYF. The rearrangement joins TRBV18 to TRBJ2-7; the TCRdb call, TRBD2, lacks DNA for checking. This CDR3 has 15 amino acids. Germline V gene sequence: CDR1 KGHSH, CDR2 LQKENI. Filled out from reference TRBV18 and TRBJ2-7, the complete variable domain reads NAGVMQNPRHLVRRRGQEARLRCSPMKGHSHVYWYRQLPEEGLKFMVYLQKENIIDESGMPKERFSAEFPKEGPSILRIQQVVRGDSAAYFCASSPHTSGRGEQYFGPGTRLTVT.

CDR3 sequence: CAISDGTSKETQYF. This chain joins TRBV10-3 and TRBJ2-5; the D call of TRBD2 rests on TCRdb alone, since no DNA is present to check it. This CDR3 comprises 14 residues. CDR1 ENHRY and CDR2 SYGVKD come from the germline V gene.

This chain links TRBV20-1 with TRBJ1-5. CDR1 and CDR2 from the germline V gene are DFQATT and SNEGSKA (reference sequence). The CDR3 length is 15 residues. CDR3 sequence: CSAPNALSGNQPQHF.

This chain uses TRBV19 with TRBJ1-5. The CDR3 length is 15 residues. Germline V gene lookup returns CDR1 LNHDA and CDR2 SQIVND (reference sequence). The CDR3 is CASSYGPQGNQPQHF. Full variable domain (outside the CDR3, taken from reference TRBV19 and TRBJ1-5): DGGITQSPKYLFRKEGQNVTLSCEQNLNHDAMYWYRQDPGQGLRLIYYSQIVNDFQKGDIAEGYSVSREKKESFPLTVTSAQKNPTAFYLCASSYGPQGNQPQHFGDGTRLSIL.

The V and J genes are TRBV4-1 and TRBJ2-1; TCRdb gives TRBD2 as the D gene, but with no DNA this cannot be confirmed. The CDR3 length is 15 residues. Germline loops: CDR1 MGHRA, CDR2 YSYEKL. The CDR3 region is CASSRLAGGYNEQFF.

The chain couples TRBV13 to TRBJ2-7; TCRdb's D call of TRBD2 is untestable without DNA. CDR1 and CDR2 (germline): PRHDT, FYEKMQ (reference sequence). The CDR3 runs to 17 residues. This CDR3 is CASSPMAGLAGPYEQYF.

The chain links TRBV19 to TRBJ1-2. Germline V gene data show CDR1 as LNHDA and CDR2 as SQIVND (reference sequence). There are 11 residues in the CDR3. The CDR3 loop reads CASHIGHGYTF. The full variable domain, its missing parts supplied by reference TRBV19 and TRBJ1-2, is DGGITQSPKYLFRKEGQNVTLSCEQNLNHDAMYWYRQDPGQGLRLIYYSQIVNDFQKGDIAEGYSVSREKKESFPLTVTSAQKNPTAFYLCASHIGHGYTFGSGTRLTVV.

The rearrangement joins TRBV20-1 to TRBJ2-1; the D call of TRBD2 rests on TCRdb alone, since no DNA is present to check it. Germline-derived CDR1 and CDR2 are DFQATT and SNEGSKA (reference sequence). CDR3 size: 16 residues. The CDR3 protein is CSARGGSGNSYNEQFF.

The rearrangement joins TRBV20-1 to TRBJ2-7; TCRdb's D call, TRBD1, is unchecked because there is no DNA. Germline lookup yields CDR1 DFQATT and CDR2 SNEGSKA (reference sequence). This CDR3 has 15 amino acids. This CDR3 reads CSAPGRGPLSYEQYF.

The rearrangement links TRBV28 to TRBJ2-1; TCRdb lists TRBD2, though no DNA is available to test this call. Germline assignment: CDR1 MDHEN and CDR2 SYDVKM. The CDR3 is 14 residues long. CDR3 region: CASRPGLAGEGGFF.

The rearrangement joins TRBV7-2 to TRBJ2-2. Germline values: CDR1 SGHTA, CDR2 FQGNSA. This CDR3 spans 13 amino acids. The CDR3 sequence is CASSLSGAGELFF. The full variable domain, completed using reference TRBV7-2 and TRBJ2-2, is GAGVSQSPSNKVTEKGKDVELRCDPISGHTALYWYRQSLGQGLEFLIYFQGNSAPDKSGLPSDRFSAERTGGSVSTLTIQRTQQEDSAVYLCASSLSGAGELFFGEGSRLTVL.

The genes are TRBV5-1 and TRBJ2-7; TCRdb returns TRBD2, unconfirmable since there is no DNA. CDR3 length: 15 residues. CDR1 and CDR2 from the germline V gene are SGHRS and YFSETQ. The CDR3 loop is CASSLGSGGFYEQYF.